Included here is one T cell receptor (beta chain) sequence, with context. Its specificity is not known. The PCR contained 60 Vbeta and 13 Jbeta primers. The method was immunoSEQ multiplex PCR; TCRdb's version includes in-frame clones alone and lacks a portion of them. The data hold approximately 89,000 clones, with about 74% observed a single time. The CDR3 has 15 residues. V lost 5 bases and J 5 bases, leaving 18 bases between the germline ends. Per germline, CDR1 MNHNY and CDR2 SVGAGI (reference sequence). The sample originates from a study of cytomegalovirus exposure and HLA in healthy donors. General study points: What a later analysis reportedly showed was that an Asian-associated ancestry cluster had fewer N-insertions than the approximately 670-donor mean. TCR beta sequences reportedly predicted most subjects' HLA-A and HLA-B alleles accurately.

The sequence came from a man aged 25-45 years in good health and CMV-seronegative. Sequenced: PBMCs. The chain couples TRBV6-6 to TRBJ2-5; a possible D gene is TRBD2 (6 bases). The CDR3 here is CASSKSGVGAETQYF. The CDR3 region has the DNA TGTGCCAGCAGTAAATCGGGAGTCGGGGCGGAGACCCAGTACTTC.